These 9 T cell receptor beta chains share one sample of origin, sequenced in a study of OX40 agonist ivuxolimab in advanced cancers. Data came from immunoSEQ multiplex PCR; TCRdb stores just in-frame clones and leaves some out. The repertoire consists of tens of thousands of clones, with about 80% occurring once and the leading ten covering roughly 4%. The sample here was CD4+ or CD8+ T cells sorted from blood, taken in a trial of the OX40 agonist ivuxolimab. Receptors were obtained from an adult with an advanced solid tumor such as melanoma, head and neck, liver or kidney cancer.

The rearrangement joins TRBV30 to TRBJ2-1; tentatively, D is TRBD2 (7 bases). The CDR3 has 13 amino acids. Trimming removed 0 bases at V and 8 bases at J, with 11 bases between. In germline, CDR1 is GTSNPN, CDR2 SVGIG (reference sequence). The CDR3 region is CAWSVSGGDEQFF. The DNA of the CDR3 is TGTGCCTGGAGTGTCTCGGGGGGCGATGAGCAGTTCTTC.

This chain joins TRBV11-2 and TRBJ2-1; possible D gene TRBD1, 6 bases. Trimming removed 1 base from V and 1 base from J, with 11 bases in between. The CDR3 runs to 16 residues. Germline V gives CDR1 SGHAT, CDR2 FQNNGV. Here the CDR3 reads CASSLGGQGSYNEQFF. DNA for the CDR3: TGTGCCAGCAGCTTAGGGGGCCAGGGGTCCTACAATGAGCAGTTCTTC.

This rearrangement joins TRBV7-9 to TRBJ2-5, with D uncertain. The CDR3 is made up of 14 amino acids. V gave up 1 base and J gave up 1 base, with 7 bases separating them. Germline V lookup: CDR1 SEHNR, CDR2 FQNEAQ (reference sequence). DNA of the CDR3: TGTGCCAGCAGCTTAGGACCGGGCCAAGAGACCCAGTACTTC. Encoded protein: CASSLGPGQETQYF.

The chain is built from TRBV19 and TRBJ2-3; TRBD2 aligns across 16 bases. Trimming removed 8 bases from V and 4 bases from J; junction bases left unmatched: 6. The CDR3 runs to 16 residues. Germline CDR1 reads LNHDA; CDR2 reads SQIVND (reference sequence). DNA of the CDR3: TGTGCCAGTGAAGGGACTAGCGGGGGGGCCCCAGATACGCAGTATTTT. Amino acids: CASEGTSGGAPDTQYF.

The rearrangement uses TRBV20-1 and TRBJ2-1; D uncertain. Trimming removed 6 bases at V and 2 bases at J, with 5 bases between. Germline CDR1 and CDR2: DFQATT and SNEGSKA (reference sequence). This CDR3 has 11 amino acids. The CDR3 sequence: CSADTYNEQFF. DNA of the CDR3: TGCAGTGCAGATACCTACAATGAGCAGTTCTTC.

V gene TRBV18 combines with J gene TRBJ2-3, with a tentative D call TRBD2 (5 bases). From germline, CDR1 is KGHSH and CDR2 LQKENI. V was clipped by 8 bases and J by 5 bases, with 8 bases between them. The CDR3 has 11 amino acids. The chain's CDR3 is CASGLVDTQYF. DNA of the CDR3: TGTGCCAGCGGACTTGTAGATACGCAGTATTTT. The complete variable domain, with remaining parts taken from reference TRBV18 and TRBJ2-3, reads NAGVMQNPRHLVRRRGQEARLRCSPMKGHSHVYWYRQLPEEGLKFMVYLQKENIIDESGMPKERFSAEFPKEGPSILRIQQVVRGDSAAYFCASGLVDTQYFGPGTRLTVL.

The gene calls are TRBV7-2 and TRBJ2-1, with D unresolved. The V end lost 3 bases, the J end lost 3 bases, and 9 bases lay between the germline ends. CDR1 is SGHTA, CDR2 FQGNSA, per germline. The CDR3 is 14 amino acids. The CDR3 loop is CASSLEENYNEQFF. In DNA form, the CDR3 reads TGTGCCAGCAGCTTGGAAGAAAACTACAATGAGCAGTTCTTC.

This clone has just a few counts. The chain employs TRBV11-1 and TRBJ2-7; TRBD1 aligns across 7 bases. Germline CDR1 reads SGHAT; CDR2 reads FQDESV (reference sequence). Trimming removed 5 bases from V and 7 bases from J; junction bases left unmatched: 14. The CDR3 sequence is 15 residues long. CDR3 amino acids: CASSPRKGAQVEQYF. CDR3 DNA: TGTGCCAGCAGCCCCCGGAAGGGGGCGCAGGTAGAGCAGTACTTC.

The V gene is TRBV2, the J gene TRBJ1-5; a possible D gene is TRBD1 (6 bases). V was trimmed by 6 bases and J by 1 base, leaving 16 bases between them. The CDR3 covers 16 residues. Germline lookup yields CDR1 SNHLY and CDR2 FYNNEI. The CDR3 here is CASSARGARSNQPQHF. The DNA of the CDR3 is TGTGCCAGCAGCGCCCGGGGGGCGCGGAGCAATCAGCCCCAGCATTTT.